Listed below are T cell receptor beta chains from one sample, sequenced in a study of blood T cell repertoires in COVID-19. Assay: immunoSEQ multiplex PCR; the TCRdb copy retains only in-frame clones and omits some. The top ten hold 2.5% to 3% of the sample, which has about 150,000 clones, around four fifths seen once. The sequenced sample consisted of peripheral blood. The source is a woman in her thirties or forties with active or convalescent COVID-19. The CDR3 runs from the conserved cysteine through the conserved F or W. A D gene is named only where the DNA matches it firmly. The size of a clone is reported for some rows only, either as once, few or many, or as a class for expanded clones.

size,V,D,J,length,CDR3,DNA
NA,TRBV7-9,TRBD2,TRBJ2-3,15,CASSQGGSGWDTQYF,TGTGCCAGCAGCCAGGGAGGTAGCGGGTGGGATACGCAGTATTTT
NA,TRBV27,NA,TRBJ1-2,15,CASSLDASGTSGYTF,TGTGCCAGCAGTTTGGACGCATCCGGGACAAGTGGCTACACCTTC
NA,TRBV29-1,NA,TRBJ2-7,13,CSVKSASGYEQYF,TGCAGCGTTAAATCTGCCAGCGGTTACGAGCAGTACTTC
few,TRBV14,TRBD1,TRBJ1-2,14,CASSPPAPGGGYTF,TGTGCCAGCAGCCCCCCCGCCCCAGGGGGTGGCTACACCTTC
NA,TRBV5-1,TRBD1,TRBJ2-7,14,CASSNYRGGYEQYF,TGCGCCAGCAGCAACTACAGGGGCGGCTACGAGCAGTACTTC
NA,TRBV5-1,TRBD1,TRBJ2-6,18,CASSQWGQESSGANVLTF,TGCGCCAGCAGCCAATGGGGACAGGAGAGCTCTGGGGCCAACGTCCTGACTTTC
NA,TRBV30,TRBD2,TRBJ2-1,19,CAWSRRGLAGRSGGNEQFF,TGTGCCTGGTCCCGGCGGGGACTAGCGGGACGGTCAGGTGGGAATGAGCAGTTCTTC
NA,TRBV27,TRBD1,TRBJ1-6,16,CASSLSEGAWNSPLHF,TGTGCCAGCAGTTTATCGGAGGGGGCCTGGAATTCACCCCTCCACTTT
few,TRBV19,NA,TRBJ2-7,14,CASSIFGGVYEQYF,TGTGCCAGTAGTATATTCGGAGGGGTGTACGAGCAGTACTTC
NA,TRBV27,NA,TRBJ1-1,11,CALGQDTEAFF,TGTGCCCTGGGCCAGGACACTGAAGCTTTCTTT
NA,TRBV27,NA,TRBJ2-7,12,CASSPTGTQQYF,TGTGCCAGCAGTCCTACAGGGACCCAGCAGTACTTC
few,TRBV28,NA,TRBJ1-5,15,CASSSGNRVGQPQHF,TGTGCCAGCAGTTCAGGTAACAGGGTCGGGCAGCCCCAGCATTTT
NA,TRBV9,NA,TRBJ2-7,16,CASSINRASTSYEQYF,TGTGCCAGCAGCATAAACAGGGCATCGACCTCCTACGAGCAGTACTTC
NA,TRBV6-4,NA,TRBJ1-1,13,CASSAPRGPEAFF,TGTGCCAGCAGTGCACCCCGGGGTCCTGAAGCTTTCTTT
NA,TRBV18,TRBD1,TRBJ1-1,15,CASSPGQGKNTEAFF,TGTGCCAGCTCACCGGGACAGGGGAAGAACACTGAAGCTTTCTTT
NA,TRBV28,TRBD1,TRBJ2-5,13,CASVGGQGETQYF,TGTGCCAGCGTAGGGGGACAGGGGGAGACCCAGTACTTC
NA,TRBV10-3,NA,TRBJ1-4,13,CATRDTDREKLFF,TGTGCCACCCGGGACACCGATCGGGAAAAACTGTTTTTT
NA,TRBV5-5,NA,TRBJ1-5,18,CASSSLIGTADWGQPQHF,TGTGCCAGCAGCTCCCTCATCGGGACTGCGGACTGGGGTCAGCCCCAGCATTTT
NA,TRBV19,NA,TRBJ1-6,16,CASSIDGDISNSPLHF,TGTGCCAGTAGTATAGATGGGGACATTTCTAATTCACCCCTCCACTTT
NA,TRBV9,TRBD1,TRBJ1-1,16,CASSARQGARGTEAFF,TGTGCCAGCAGCGCCCGACAGGGGGCTCGGGGGACTGAAGCTTTCTTT
NA,TRBV19,NA,TRBJ1-1,14,CASSIVYADTEAFF,TGTGCCAGTAGTATAGTGTACGCGGACACTGAAGCTTTCTTT
NA,TRBV29-1,TRBD2,TRBJ2-3,11,CSGSGGDTQYF,TGCAGCGGGTCGGGGGGAGATACGCAGTATTTT